Listed below are T cell receptor beta chains from one sample, sequenced in a study of cytotoxic CD8 clonotypes in ibrutinib-treated CLL. TCRdb's copy holds only in-frame clones and misses some; the assay was immunoSEQ multiplex PCR. This sample carries some 150,000 clones, 79% of them seen once, and the ten largest clones take around 13%. The starting material was PBMCs, obtained after 12 months of ibrutinib treatment. These receptors were obtained from a human donor with chronic lymphocytic leukemia. CDR3s include the opening cysteine and the closing phenylalanine or tryptophan. D genes are given only for firm matches. Clone sizes are given selectively: once, few, many, or a class where the clone is expanded.

NA	TRBJ1-2	TRBV25-1	NA	CASRPTFPGDLRYTF	TGTGCCAGCAGACCCACCTTTCCAGGGGACCTTCGCTACACCTTC
NA	TRBJ1-4	TRBV9	few	CASSERAMEKLFF	TGTGCCAGCAGCGAGAGGGCTATGGAAAAACTGTTTTTT
TRBD1	TRBJ2-3	TRBV10-3	NA	CARSQGNEDTQYF	TGTGCCAGGTCACAGGGGAATGAAGATACGCAGTATTTT
NA	TRBJ2-1	TRBV27	NA	CASSRDGLYNEQFF	TGTGCCAGCAGCCGGGACGGACTCTACAATGAGCAGTTCTTC
TRBD2	TRBJ2-3	TRBV28	NA	CASRPQSPSGSRNTQYF	TGTGCCAGCAGGCCTCAATCACCTAGCGGGAGCCGAAATACGCAGTATTTT
NA	TRBJ2-7	TRBV7-9	NA	CASSSSGGGIYEQYF	TGTGCCAGCAGCTCCTCAGGGGGAGGAATCTACGAGCAGTACTTC
NA	TRBJ1-5	TRBV6-1	few	CASSSGRQGNQPQHF	TGTGCCAGCAGTTCAGGCCGGCAGGGAAATCAGCCCCAGCATTTT
TRBD1	TRBJ2-7	TRBV27	NA	CASSPGTVPSYEQYF	TGTGCCAGCAGTCCGGGGACAGTACCCTCCTACGAGCAGTACTTC
NA	TRBJ1-1	TRBV30	NA	CAWARATGFTEAFF	TGTGCCTGGGCCCGCGCGACGGGATTCACTGAAGCTTTCTTT
TRBD2	TRBJ2-1	TRBV29-1	NA	CSVSPTSGRVGEQFF	TGCAGCGTTTCACCGACTAGCGGGAGAGTGGGTGAGCAGTTCTTC
TRBD1	TRBJ2-7	TRBV2	NA	CASSLNPGQGTSEQYF	TGTGCCAGCAGTCTGAATCCGGGACAGGGGACCAGCGAGCAGTACTTC
NA	TRBJ2-7	TRBV6-5	NA	CASSSRLGPYEQYF	TGTGCCAGCAGTTCCCGGCTTGGCCCCTACGAGCAGTACTTC
TRBD2	TRBJ2-7	TRBV28	NA	CASSFSGSVREQYF	TGTGCCAGCAGTTTTAGCGGGAGTGTACGCGAGCAGTACTTC
NA	TRBJ1-3	TRBV7-7	NA	CASSPGHPSSGNTIYF	TGTGCTAGCAGCCCGGGACACCCGAGCTCTGGAAACACCATATATTTT
NA	TRBJ1-1	TRBV5-1	few	CASSWTDMNTEAFF	TGCGCCAGCAGCTGGACTGATATGAACACTGAAGCTTTCTTT
NA	TRBJ1-1	TRBV5-4	NA	CASSLLGARRTEAFF	TGTGCCAGCAGCTTGTTGGGGGCGCGGCGGACTGAAGCTTTCTTT
TRBD1	TRBJ2-3	TRBV4-3	NA	CASSQASGGTQYF	TGCGCCAGCAGCCAAGCGTCAGGGGGAACGCAGTATTTT
TRBD1	TRBJ1-3	TRBV6-1	few	CASSTGGSGNTIYF	TGTGCCAGCAGTACAGGGGGCTCTGGAAACACCATATATTTT
TRBD2	TRBJ2-3	TRBV9	NA	CASAPASGFTDTQYF	TGTGCCAGCGCCCCGGCTAGCGGTTTCACAGATACGCAGTATTTT
NA	TRBJ2-3	TRBV6-4	NA	CASSVEEGPDTQYF	TGTGCCAGCAGTGTAGAAGAGGGCCCAGATACGCAGTATTTT
TRBD2	TRBJ2-5	TRBV4-2	once	CASSQGGGRQETQYF	TGTGCCAGCAGCCAAGGTGGCGGGAGACAAGAGACCCAGTACTTC
NA	TRBJ2-2	TRBV6-4	once	CASTANPNTGELFF	TGTGCCAGCACGGCCAACCCGAACACCGGGGAGCTGTTTTTT
NA	TRBJ2-7	TRBV10-3	NA	CAIRDNRYEQYF	TGTGCCATCAGGGACAATAGGTACGAGCAGTACTTC
TRBD1	TRBJ2-7	TRBV18	NA	CASSPPGQPTYEQYF	TGTGCCAGCTCACCACCGGGACAGCCTACCTACGAGCAGTACTTC
NA	TRBJ1-2	TRBV27	NA	CASREPPGGYTF	TGTGCCAGTCGAGAGCCCCCGGGAGGCTACACCTTC
TRBD1	TRBJ1-1	TRBV27	once	CASSLSLGTGFTEAFF	TGTGCCAGCAGTTTATCTCTAGGGACAGGGTTCACTGAAGCTTTCTTT
NA	TRBJ1-2	TRBV6-1	once	CASSGPPGTSYGYTF	TGTGCCAGCAGTGGACCTCCCGGGACGAGTTATGGCTACACCTTC
TRBD1	TRBJ2-3	TRBV7-8	NA	CASSLWIQGSTDTQYF	TGTGCCAGCAGCTTATGGATACAGGGGTCCACAGATACGCAGTATTTT
TRBD1	TRBJ2-5	TRBV7-9	NA	CASSPIRGRQGEETQYF	TGTGCCAGCAGCCCCATTAGGGGAAGACAGGGCGAAGAGACCCAGTACTTC
TRBD2	TRBJ2-1	TRBV28	NA	CASSFGTSGTAYYNEQFF	TGTGCCAGCAGTTTTGGGACTAGCGGGACGGCCTACTACAATGAGCAGTTCTTC
TRBD2	TRBJ2-7	TRBV13	NA	CASSLTGLAGEGEQYF	TGTGCCAGCAGCCTTACGGGACTAGCGGGAGAGGGCGAGCAGTACTTC
NA	TRBJ1-1	TRBV30	NA	CASTGLSYTEAFF	TGTGCCTCCACTGGGCTCAGCTACACTGAAGCTTTCTTT
TRBD2	TRBJ2-7	TRBV7-3	NA	CASSLYPGLAGGRSSYEQYF	TGTGCCAGCAGCTTATACCCCGGACTAGCGGGAGGGCGGAGCTCCTACGAGCAGTACTTC
NA	TRBJ2-7	TRBV7-6	NA	CASSLLRGYEQYF	TGTGCCAGCAGCTTATTGAGGGGATACGAGCAGTACTTC
TRBD2	TRBJ2-7	TRBV7-3	once	CASSPSGRGNYEQYF	TGTGCCAGCAGCCCTAGCGGGAGAGGGAACTACGAGCAGTACTTC
NA	TRBJ2-7	TRBV6-1	NA	CASSEIIRYEQYF	TGTGCCAGCAGTGAAATCATCAGATACGAGCAGTACTTC
NA	TRBJ1-1	TRBV6-5	NA	CASSYYAVGGDTEAFF	TGTGCCAGCAGTTACTACGCAGTGGGGGGTGACACTGAAGCTTTCTTT
NA	TRBJ2-7	TRBV5-1	NA	CASSLVGGYAYEQYF	TGCGCCAGCAGCTTGGTCGGGGGATACGCCTACGAGCAGTACTTC
TRBD2	TRBJ2-7	TRBV7-8	NA	CASSLAGGAPHEQYF	TGTGCCAGCAGCTTAGCGGGAGGGGCGCCACACGAGCAGTACTTC
NA	TRBJ1-2	TRBV2	few	CASSEFREGHYGYTF	TGTGCCAGCAGTGAATTCCGGGAGGGCCACTATGGCTACACCTTC
NA	TRBJ2-1	TRBV25-1	NA	CASSVPGWDNEQFF	TGTGCCAGCAGTGTTCCAGGATGGGACAATGAGCAGTTCTTC
NA	TRBJ2-1	TRBV7-9	NA	CASSFTTSRGYNEQFF	TGTGCCAGCAGCTTCACGACTAGTAGGGGGTACAATGAGCAGTTCTTC
NA	TRBJ1-3	TRBV18	NA	CASSPLAVSSGNTIYF	TGTGCCAGCTCCCCCTTGGCGGTCAGCTCTGGAAACACCATATATTTT
NA	TRBJ2-3	TRBV5-1	NA	CASSGEGRPDTQYF	TGCGCCAGCAGCGGTGAGGGGCGTCCAGATACGCAGTATTTT
NA	TRBJ1-1	TRBV7-6	NA	CASSSRPGPNTEAFF	TGTGCCAGCAGCTCACGACCGGGACCAAACACTGAAGCTTTCTTT
NA	TRBJ2-1	TRBV7-9	NA	CASSPRPQRTTGHEQFF	TGTGCCAGCAGCCCGCGGCCCCAGCGCACCACGGGCCATGAGCAGTTCTTC
NA	TRBJ1-2	TRBV4-3	few	CASSRRDSTYGYTF	TGCGCCAGCAGCCGGCGGGACTCAACATATGGCTACACCTTC
TRBD2	TRBJ2-7	TRBV28	NA	CASSFSLGLAGPRAYEQYF	TGTGCCAGCAGTTTTTCCCTAGGACTAGCGGGACCACGGGCCTACGAGCAGTACTTC
NA	TRBJ2-3	TRBV19	NA	CASSISSSTDTQYF	TGTGCCAGTAGTATATCAAGTAGCACAGATACGCAGTATTTT
NA	TRBJ1-5	TRBV4-2	few	CASSQDLSRVDQPQHF	TGTGCCAGCAGCCAAGATCTTAGCAGGGTGGATCAGCCCCAGCATTTT
TRBD1	TRBJ1-5	TRBV28	NA	CASSDYTGGHIPKSRDQPQHF	TGTGCCAGCAGTGATTATACAGGGGGCCATATACCCAAATCGAGGGATCAGCCCCAGCATTTT
NA	TRBJ2-3	TRBV9	NA	CASSVSAGAGTLTDTQYF	TGTGCCAGCAGCGTTAGTGCCGGGGCGGGGACTCTCACAGATACGCAGTATTTT
NA	TRBJ2-2	TRBV30	NA	CAWARGNAGELFF	TGTGCCTGGGCCAGGGGAAACGCCGGGGAGCTGTTTTTT
TRBD2	TRBJ2-3	TRBV27	NA	CASHKREWADTQYF	TGTGCCAGCCATAAGCGGGAGTGGGCAGATACGCAGTATTTT
TRBD1	TRBJ1-2	TRBV11-1	few	CASSLDRGHYGYTF	TGTGCCAGCAGCTTGGACAGGGGGCACTATGGCTACACCTTC
TRBD2	TRBJ2-5	TRBV11-3	NA	CASSRTSGSQYF	TGTGCCAGCAGCCGGACTAGCGGGAGCCAGTACTTC
NA	TRBJ2-3	TRBV5-4	NA	CASRSERTLSTDTQYF	TGTGCCAGCAGATCCGAGCGGACCCTTAGCACAGATACGCAGTATTTT
NA	TRBJ1-1	TRBV6-6	NA	CASSYSGSNTEAFF	TGTGCCAGCAGTTACTCCGGGTCGAACACTGAAGCTTTCTTT
NA	TRBJ2-7	TRBV10-3	NA	CATQGSGEQYF	TGTGCCACTCAAGGGAGTGGCGAGCAGTACTTC